This is a list of T cell receptor beta chains from one sample in a study of blood T cell repertoires in COVID-19. Sequencing used immunoSEQ multiplex PCR; TCRdb keeps in-frame clones, though not all of them. Among 23,000 or so clones listed, about 84% were seen once. Sequences were obtained from peripheral blood. The receptor set was obtained from a human donor with active COVID-19. The donor label of this sample is uncertain. CDR3s include the opening cysteine and the closing phenylalanine or tryptophan. The D gene is left open where the match is weak. A clone size is listed for some rows: how often the clone was seen (once, few, many), or a class if it is expanded.

j_gene: TRBJ2-7; d_gene: TRBD1; abundance: .; v_gene: TRBV7-8; CDR3aa: CASSLRSRDRGHEQYF; CDR3nt: TGTGCCAGCAGCTTAAGGAGCCGGGACAGGGGCCACGAGCAGTACTTC
j_gene: TRBJ1-5; d_gene: TRBD1; abundance: .; v_gene: TRBV19; CDR3aa: CASSIRGRTDYSNQPQHF; CDR3nt: TGTGCCAGTAGTATTAGGGGGCGGACAGACTATAGCAATCAGCCCCAGCATTTT
j_gene: TRBJ2-5; d_gene: .; abundance: .; v_gene: TRBV9; CDR3aa: CASSVGTAYQETQYF; CDR3nt: TGTGCCAGCAGCGTAGGCACAGCCTACCAAGAGACCCAGTACTTC
j_gene: TRBJ1-1; d_gene: TRBD1; abundance: once; v_gene: TRBV18; CDR3aa: CASSPPGQTEAFF; CDR3nt: TGTGCCAGCTCACCACCGGGACAGACTGAAGCTTTCTTT
j_gene: TRBJ1-1; d_gene: TRBD1; abundance: .; v_gene: TRBV19; CDR3aa: CASKIGTVNTEAFF; CDR3nt: TGTGCCAGTAAGATTGGGACAGTAAACACTGAAGCTTTCTTT
j_gene: TRBJ1-6; d_gene: TRBD1; abundance: .; v_gene: TRBV5-1; CDR3aa: CASSLMTGNSPLHF; CDR3nt: TGCGCCAGCAGCTTGATGACAGGGAATTCACCCCTCCACTTT
j_gene: TRBJ2-3; d_gene: .; abundance: .; v_gene: TRBV21-1; CDR3aa: CASSIRTGGTDTQYF; CDR3nt: TGTGCCAGCAGCATCCGGACAGGGGGCACAGATACGCAGTATTTT
j_gene: TRBJ2-3; d_gene: TRBD1; abundance: .; v_gene: TRBV29-1; CDR3aa: CSGYRGDTQYF; CDR3nt: TGCAGCGGGTACAGGGGGGATACGCAGTATTTT
j_gene: TRBJ2-3; d_gene: .; abundance: .; v_gene: TRBV10-1; CDR3aa: CASSESAADTQYF; CDR3nt: TGCGCCAGCAGTGAGTCGGCGGCAGATACGCAGTATTTT
j_gene: TRBJ2-1; d_gene: TRBD2; abundance: .; v_gene: TRBV7-3; CDR3aa: CASGLAGTYNEQFF; CDR3nt: TGTGCCAGCGGACTAGCGGGCACCTACAATGAGCAGTTCTTC
j_gene: TRBJ2-3; d_gene: TRBD2; abundance: .; v_gene: TRBV2; CDR3aa: CASSYTSGRGTDTQYF; CDR3nt: TGTGCCAGCAGTTACACTAGCGGGAGGGGCACAGATACGCAGTATTTT
j_gene: TRBJ2-2; d_gene: .; abundance: .; v_gene: TRBV11-3; CDR3aa: CASSPRQTTGELFF; CDR3nt: TGTGCCAGCAGCCCTAGACAGACCACCGGGGAGCTGTTTTTT
j_gene: TRBJ2-3; d_gene: TRBD2; abundance: .; v_gene: TRBV7-8; CDR3aa: CASSSQVEREVVGSTDTQYF; CDR3nt: TGTGCCAGCAGCTCACAGGTGGAGCGGGAGGTGGTCGGCTCCACAGATACGCAGTATTTT
j_gene: TRBJ2-7; d_gene: .; abundance: .; v_gene: TRBV3-1/TRBV3-2; CDR3aa: CASSQTEYYEQYF; CDR3nt: TGTGCCAGCAGCCAGACGGAGTACTACGAGCAGTACTTC
j_gene: TRBJ2-3; d_gene: TRBD2; abundance: .; v_gene: TRBV10-3; CDR3aa: CAISESTWLAGGPEDTQYF; CDR3nt: TGTGCCATCAGTGAGTCAACGTGGCTAGCGGGGGGGCCCGAAGATACGCAGTATTTT
j_gene: TRBJ2-7; d_gene: TRBD1; abundance: few; v_gene: TRBV2; CDR3aa: CAIRDRVTYEQYF; CDR3nt: TGTGCCATCCGGGACAGGGTCACCTACGAGCAGTACTTC
j_gene: TRBJ2-2; d_gene: TRBD2; abundance: medium-sized; v_gene: TRBV19; CDR3aa: CASTKTSGRLGAGELFF; CDR3nt: TGTGCCAGTACCAAGACTAGCGGGAGGTTAGGGGCCGGGGAGCTGTTTTTT
j_gene: TRBJ2-2; d_gene: TRBD2; abundance: .; v_gene: TRBV7-3; CDR3aa: CASSLKPGTSGSLNTGELFF; CDR3nt: TGTGCCAGCAGCTTAAAACCCGGGACTAGCGGGAGTTTGAACACCGGGGAGCTGTTTTTT
j_gene: TRBJ2-1; d_gene: .; abundance: .; v_gene: TRBV2; CDR3aa: CASIFQLALSYNEQFF; CDR3nt: TGTGCCAGCATATTCCAACTAGCCCTCTCCTACAATGAGCAGTTCTTC
j_gene: TRBJ2-5; d_gene: .; abundance: .; v_gene: TRBV2; CDR3aa: CASSDGLATETQYF; CDR3nt: TGTGCCAGCAGTGATGGGCTAGCAACCGAGACCCAGTACTTC
j_gene: TRBJ2-3; d_gene: TRBD2; abundance: .; v_gene: TRBV19; CDR3aa: CASSPPAGGEDTQYF; CDR3nt: TGTGCCAGTAGTCCACCGGCTGGGGGGGAAGATACGCAGTATTTT
j_gene: TRBJ1-2; d_gene: TRBD1; abundance: .; v_gene: TRBV19; CDR3aa: CASSIDRREGATYGYTF; CDR3nt: TGTGCCAGTAGTATAGATCGGCGGGAGGGGGCGACCTATGGCTACACCTTC
j_gene: TRBJ2-3; d_gene: .; abundance: .; v_gene: TRBV5-4; CDR3aa: CASSFPLGPSNTQYF; CDR3nt: TGTGCCAGCAGCTTCCCCCTAGGTCCTTCGAATACGCAGTATTTT
j_gene: TRBJ2-7; d_gene: .; abundance: .; v_gene: TRBV19; CDR3aa: CASSIGEGAYEQYF; CDR3nt: TGTGCCAGTAGTATAGGGGAGGGGGCCTACGAGCAGTACTTC
j_gene: TRBJ2-5; d_gene: .; abundance: .; v_gene: TRBV12-3/TRBV12-4; CDR3aa: CASSVLWTQYF; CDR3nt: TGTGCCAGCAGTGTGTTATGGACCCAGTACTTC
j_gene: TRBJ2-2; d_gene: .; abundance: few; v_gene: TRBV3-1/TRBV3-2; CDR3aa: CASSQYQGSTGELFF; CDR3nt: TGTGCCAGCAGCCAATACCAGGGGAGTACCGGGGAGCTGTTTTTT
j_gene: TRBJ2-7; d_gene: .; abundance: .; v_gene: TRBV5-6; CDR3aa: CASSLFDEQYF; CDR3nt: TGTGCCAGCAGCTTATTCGACGAGCAGTACTTC
j_gene: TRBJ2-1; d_gene: TRBD2; abundance: .; v_gene: TRBV9; CDR3aa: CASSATSGIGGEQFF; CDR3nt: TGTGCCAGCAGCGCCACTAGCGGTATAGGAGGTGAGCAGTTCTTC
j_gene: TRBJ2-7; d_gene: TRBD1; abundance: .; v_gene: TRBV2; CDR3aa: CASSFPTGTGSGEQYF; CDR3nt: TGTGCCAGCAGTTTCCCCACCGGGACAGGGTCGGGGGAGCAGTACTTC
j_gene: TRBJ1-2; d_gene: .; abundance: .; v_gene: TRBV5-6; CDR3aa: CASSSGPGTYGYTF; CDR3nt: TGTGCCAGCAGCTCGGGGCCGGGGACTTATGGCTACACCTTC
j_gene: TRBJ1-5; d_gene: .; abundance: .; v_gene: TRBV10-1; CDR3aa: CASSGNQPQHF; CDR3nt: TGCGCCAGCTCAGGCAATCAGCCCCAGCATTTT